Sequencing of this TCR beta chain was carried out in a study of cytomegalovirus exposure and HLA in healthy donors. The PCR had 60 Vbeta and 13 Jbeta primers. Data came from immunoSEQ multiplex PCR; TCRdb stores just in-frame clones and leaves some out. The sample records roughly 160,000 clones, roughly 80% being singletons. The V segment lost 3 bases and the J segment 7 bases; nucleotides outside the gene matches: 4. The CDR3 contains 15 residues. From germline, CDR1 is MRHNA and CDR2 SNTAGT. This rearrangement joins TRBV6-4 to TRBJ2-3; 13 positions agree with TRBD2. Specimen: PBMCs. The receptor's source is a male donor in good health and CMV-seronegative. CDR3 loop: CASSEGTSGTNTQYF. The CDR3, as DNA: TGTGCCAGCAGTGAGGGGACTAGCGGGACGAATACGCAGTATTTT.